A selection of T cell receptor beta chains follows, all from one sample in a study of shared clonotypes between healthy human individuals. The table came from immunoSEQ multiplex PCR; TCRdb's copy has only in-frame clones and leaves some out. The table lists over 750,000 clones, 95% to 97% of them singletons. The sample taken for sequencing was naive CD8+ T cells sorted from blood. The receptors were gathered from a man aged 30 to 45 in good health. CDR3s include the opening cysteine and the closing phenylalanine or tryptophan. D genes are given only for firm matches. Clone size is stated in some rows and not others, as once, few, many or a class when expanded.

clone_size,j_call,d_call,v_call,cdr3_length,cdr3_nt,cdr3_aa
-,TRBJ2-1,TRBD2,TRBV28,15,TGTGCCAGCAGTTTGGGACTAGCGGGAGTGGGTGAGCAGTTCTTC,CASSLGLAGVGEQFF
-,TRBJ2-5,-,TRBV5-4,14,TGTGCCAGCAGCTTAGGAAAGGATCGGGAGACCCAGTACTTC,CASSLGKDRETQYF
-,TRBJ2-1,TRBD1,TRBV18,17,TGTGCCAGCTCATCGCCGTTCGGGACAGAGACCTACAATGAGCAGTTCTTC,CASSSPFGTETYNEQFF
-,TRBJ2-2,-,TRBV4-1,15,TGCGCCAGCAGCCAAACTCCGTCGGGCACCGGGGAGCTGTTTTTT,CASSQTPSGTGELFF
-,TRBJ1-2,-,TRBV29-1,12,TGCAGCGTTGAAGATCCTCAGGGCGGCTACACCTTC,CSVEDPQGGYTF
-,TRBJ2-7,-,TRBV11-2,18,TGTGCCAGCAGCTTAGCTCTGGGGGCCTGGGCCAGGGATGACGAGCAGTACTTC,CASSLALGAWARDDEQYF
-,TRBJ2-1,-,TRBV27,15,TGTGCCAGCAGCGGTCGGGAGTTGGGTTACAATGAGCAGTTCTTC,CASSGRELGYNEQFF
-,TRBJ1-5,-,TRBV4-3,17,TGCGCCAGCAGCCAAGTGGGTTTATGGAGGGGGGATCAGCCCCAGCATTTT,CASSQVGLWRGDQPQHF
-,TRBJ2-2,TRBD2,TRBV15,17,TGTGCCACCAGCAGAGATTTGGCGGGAGGGTACGGCGGGGAGCTGTTTTTT,CATSRDLAGGYGGELFF
-,TRBJ1-1,-,TRBV7-8,16,TGTGCCAGCAGCCAGTACGGGGGTTTTACCGTCGCGGAAGCTTTCTTT,CASSQYGGFTVAEAFF
-,TRBJ1-2,TRBD1,TRBV18,14,TGTGCCAGCTCGCCGGGACAGGCCCACTATGGCTACACCTTC,CASSPGQAHYGYTF
-,TRBJ2-7,TRBD2,TRBV7-3,14,TGTGCCAGCAGCTTTCAAGCGGGAGTTTACGAGCAGTACTTC,CASSFQAGVYEQYF
-,TRBJ1-2,-,TRBV27,17,TGTGCCAGCAGTTTATCATTCCGCGGGGGGGAAAGCGATGGCTACACCTTC,CASSLSFRGGESDGYTF
-,TRBJ2-7,TRBD2,TRBV19,16,TGTGCCAGTAGCCCGGGGAGGGGACGGCTAGCCTACGAGCAGTACTTC,CASSPGRGRLAYEQYF
-,TRBJ2-1,-,TRBV27,12,TGTGCCAGCAGTACAGATTACAATGAGCAGTTCTTC,CASSTDYNEQFF
-,TRBJ2-5,-,TRBV7-9,15,TGTGCCAGCAGCTTACCCCATACAGGGATCGAGACCCAGTACTTC,CASSLPHTGIETQYF
-,TRBJ2-6,TRBD1,TRBV5-6,18,TGTGCCAGCAGCTTGGCGCACAGGGGGCTGTCTGGGGCCAACGTCCTGACTTTC,CASSLAHRGLSGANVLTF
-,TRBJ1-1,-,TRBV7-9,12,TGTGCCAGCAGCTTAATAGCGGAGGGTTCTACGTTT,CASSLIAEGSTF
-,TRBJ1-5,-,TRBV10-3,13,TGTGCCATCAGTGTGGGGGAAGGTCAGCCCCAGCATTTT,CAISVGEGQPQHF
-,TRBJ1-1,-,TRBV5-6,13,TGTGCCAGCAGCTTGCTAGAATTCGCTGAAGCTTTCTTT,CASSLLEFAEAFF
-,TRBJ2-1,TRBD2,TRBV29-1,16,TGCAGCGTTGAAGATATTGAGCTAGCGGGAGGCTTTGAGCAGTTCTTC,CSVEDIELAGGFEQFF
-,TRBJ2-5,TRBD1,TRBV9,18,TGTGCCAGCAGCATACCCCGGGACAGGACTGAGTGGCAAGAGACCCAGTACTTC,CASSIPRDRTEWQETQYF
-,TRBJ2-7,-,TRBV5-4,15,TGTGCCAGCAGCTTGGCCGACAGTCCCTCGGACGAGCAGTACTTC,CASSLADSPSDEQYF
-,TRBJ1-5,TRBD1,TRBV4-1,16,TGCGCCAGCAGCCAAGAAGTCCGGACAGGGGGTCAGCCCCAGCATTTT,CASSQEVRTGGQPQHF
-,TRBJ1-3,-,TRBV29-1,12,TGCAGCGTTGTACAGGGACTAAACACCATATATTTT,CSVVQGLNTIYF
-,TRBJ2-7,TRBD1,TRBV28,14,TGTGCCAGCAGTCCCACGGGACAGACCTACGAGCAGTACTTC,CASSPTGQTYEQYF
once,TRBJ2-7,TRBD2,TRBV4-1,16,TGCGCCAGCAGCCAAGATGTAACTAGCGGGAGAGGCGAGCAGTACTTC,CASSQDVTSGRGEQYF
-,TRBJ2-7,-,TRBV7-9,13,TGTGCCAGCAGCTTAGTGTCGGGCTACGAGCAGTACTTC,CASSLVSGYEQYF
once,TRBJ2-1,-,TRBV7-3,13,TGTGCCAGCAGCTTAACCCCGCTGAATGAGCAGTTCTTC,CASSLTPLNEQFF
-,TRBJ2-7,TRBD2,TRBV29-1,13,TGCAGCGTCAGCGGGGATAGCTCCTACGAGCAGTACTTC,CSVSGDSSYEQYF
once,TRBJ1-2,-,TRBV27,13,TGTGCCAGCACCTCTCAGCCCTCGGGGGGCTACACCTTC,CASTSQPSGGYTF
-,TRBJ1-2,-,TRBV14,13,TGTGCCAGCAGCCAAGTATCCATCTATGGCTACACCTTC,CASSQVSIYGYTF
-,TRBJ2-1,TRBD2,TRBV7-6,17,TGTGCCAGCAGCTTTCTTGCAGCTAGCGGGTACTTGGATGAGCAGTTCTTC,CASSFLAASGYLDEQFF
once,TRBJ2-1,-,TRBV14,15,TGTGCCAGCAGCCTAGCGGAGAGCTCCTACAATGAGCAGTTCTTC,CASSLAESSYNEQFF
-,TRBJ1-4,TRBD1,TRBV11-2,16,TGTGCCAGCAGCTTGACAACGGGACAGGTTAATGAAAAACTGTTTTTT,CASSLTTGQVNEKLFF
-,TRBJ2-1,TRBD2,TRBV9,15,TGTGCCAGCAGTCGGAGCGGGAGTTACTACAATGAGCAGTTCTTC,CASSRSGSYYNEQFF
few,TRBJ1-1,TRBD1,TRBV5-1,12,TGCGCCAGCCGGACAGGGAACACTGAAGCTTTCTTT,CASRTGNTEAFF
-,TRBJ2-7,-,TRBV27,15,TGTGCCAGCAGTTTAGGGGGCCCACGGCGCGGCGAGCAGTACTTC,CASSLGGPRRGEQYF
-,TRBJ1-3,-,TRBV7-7,13,TGTGCTAGCTCACCGGGAATGGGAGACACCATATATTTT,CASSPGMGDTIYF
-,TRBJ1-2,TRBD1,TRBV7-9,15,TGTGCCAGCAGCCCAAGACAGGGGGCTAACTATGGCTACACCTTC,CASSPRQGANYGYTF
-,TRBJ2-7,-,TRBV7-2,14,TGTGCCAGCAGCTCACCTGGGACCCGCTACGAGCAGTACTTC,CASSSPGTRYEQYF
-,TRBJ2-1,TRBD2,TRBV5-6,17,TGTGCCAGCAGCATCCTAGCGGGGTTCTCCTTTAGCAATGAGCAGTTCTTC,CASSILAGFSFSNEQFF
-,TRBJ1-4,-,TRBV28,14,TGTGCCAGCAATGCCCTAGGGGTTATTGAAAAACTGTTTTTT,CASNALGVIEKLFF
-,TRBJ2-5,-,TRBV6-5,16,TGTGCCAGCAGTTATGTTTCCCCGTCCTTGAGGGAGACCCAGTACTTC,CASSYVSPSLRETQYF
-,TRBJ2-7,-,TRBV4-2,15,TGTGCCAGCAGCCAAGATCGTAATAGCGGCTCCGAGCAGTACTTC,CASSQDRNSGSEQYF
-,TRBJ2-1,TRBD1,TRBV5-1,15,TGCGCCAGCAGCACGGGACAGGGGATCTACAATGAGCAGTTCTTC,CASSTGQGIYNEQFF
-,TRBJ2-7,TRBD1,TRBV14,15,TGTGCCAGCAGCCAACACGACAGGGGCTACTACGAGCAGTACTTC,CASSQHDRGYYEQYF
-,TRBJ2-7,TRBD1,TRBV28,19,TGTGCCAGCGACCCCGGCGGGACAGGGGCAGACTCAGCTTCCTACGAGCAGTACTTC,CASDPGGTGADSASYEQYF
-,TRBJ2-3,TRBD1,TRBV6-6,12,TGTGCCAGCAGCAGACAGGGAGATACGCAGTATTTT,CASSRQGDTQYF
-,TRBJ2-5,TRBD2,TRBV6-6,14,TGTGCCAGCAGAACGGGGCTAGCGGAAGAGACCCAGTACTTC,CASRTGLAEETQYF
-,TRBJ2-3,-,TRBV27,13,TGTGCCAGCAGTTTGAGGGGCACAGATACGCAGTATTTT,CASSLRGTDTQYF